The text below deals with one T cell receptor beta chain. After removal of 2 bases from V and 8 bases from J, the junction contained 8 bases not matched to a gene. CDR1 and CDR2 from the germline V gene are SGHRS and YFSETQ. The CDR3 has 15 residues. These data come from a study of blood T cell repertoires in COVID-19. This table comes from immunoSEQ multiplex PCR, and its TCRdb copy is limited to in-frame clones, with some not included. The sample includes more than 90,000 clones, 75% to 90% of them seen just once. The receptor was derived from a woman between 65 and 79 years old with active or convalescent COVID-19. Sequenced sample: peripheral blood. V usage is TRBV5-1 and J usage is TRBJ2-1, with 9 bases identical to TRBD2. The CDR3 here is CASSFVSGRLDEQFF. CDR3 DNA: TGCGCCAGCAGCTTTGTTAGCGGGAGACTCGATGAGCAGTTCTTC.